The TCR beta chain described here comes from a study of T-cell reconstitution after alpha-beta-depleted transplantation in children. After removal of 10 bases from V and 3 bases from J, the junction contained 13 bases not matched to a gene. Per the germline V gene, CDR1 is ENHRY and CDR2 is SYGVKD. CDR3 length equals 15 residues. Researchers prepared the TCRbeta library using unique molecular identifiers, the study reports. TCRdb reprocessed the PCR reads via MiXCR and lists one record per CDR3 protein. Of about 200,000 distinct CDR3 sequences listed, more than 14% are singletons. This clonotype was counted many times.

The genes are TRBV10-3 and TRBJ2-7; 9 positions agree with TRBD1. The TCR comes from a human donor who donated a stem cell graft to a child with acute lymphoblastic leukemia. The sample in question was PBMCs from the stem cell graft donor, obtained from the stem cell graft. The CDR3 DNA reads TGTGCCACCAGGGAAGGACAGGGGCCCTACTACGAGCAGTACTTC. Protein: CATREGQGPYYEQYF.